The clone carrying this T cell receptor beta chain was counted a single time. No antigen is known for it. Amplification of TCR beta CDR3 regions was performed using RNA transcripts as template. HTBI primers were the set used in a first-round RT-PCR of the TCR CDR3. Each CDR3 protein gets one entry after TCRdb re-called the multiplex PCR reads with MiXCR. This table has roughly 250,000 distinct CDR3 sequences, 13% to 15% appearing once. Recently diagnosed hyperthyroidism of less than 2 months' duration affected patients aged 18 to 65. This sample is drawn from a study of T cells in Graves' hyperthyroidism and ophthalmopathy. Study observations and caveats: Expanded thyroid clonotypes (above 0.001) were mostly also found in blood. Researchers report that a 13 V-J model separated ophthalmopathy from stable hyperthyroidism.

Deletions cut 0 bases from V and 6 bases from J, with 10 bases between. CDR3 length: 14 amino acids. Germline CDR1 reads SGHDT; CDR2 reads YYEEEE. Sequencing used blood. The chain recombines TRBV5-6 with TRBJ1-5; D is unresolved. The origin of this receptor is a woman aged 40-49 years with Graves' hyperthyroidism that later progressed to Graves' ophthalmopathy. CDR3 region: CASSLGKSVQPQHF. The CDR3 nucleotides read TGTGCCAGCAGCTTGGGAAAGTCCGTTCAGCCCCAGCATTTT. Full variable domain (remainder filled in from reference TRBV5-6 and TRBJ1-5): DAGVTQSPTHLIKTRGQQVTLRCSPKSGHDTVSWYQQALGQGPQFIFQYYEEEERQRGNFPDRFSGHQFPNYSSELNVNALLLGDSALYLCASSLGKSVQPQHFGDGTRLSIL.